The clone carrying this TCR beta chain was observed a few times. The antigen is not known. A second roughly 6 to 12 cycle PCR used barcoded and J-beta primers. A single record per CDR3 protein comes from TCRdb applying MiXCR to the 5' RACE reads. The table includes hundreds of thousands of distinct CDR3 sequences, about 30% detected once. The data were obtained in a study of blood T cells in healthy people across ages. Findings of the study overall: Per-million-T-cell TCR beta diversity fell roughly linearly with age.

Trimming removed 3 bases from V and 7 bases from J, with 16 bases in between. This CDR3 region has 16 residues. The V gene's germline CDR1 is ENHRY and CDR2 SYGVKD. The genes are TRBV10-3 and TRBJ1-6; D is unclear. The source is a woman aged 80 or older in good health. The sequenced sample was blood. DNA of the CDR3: TGTGCCATCAGTGACAAACCGTCAGGCGGCAATTCACCCCTCCACTTT. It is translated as CAISDKPSGGNSPLHF.